This T cell receptor (beta chain) was sequenced for a study of T cells in Graves' hyperthyroidism and ophthalmopathy. Overall study context: At the time of initial diagnosis and before any treatment, peripheral blood was collected. Study-wide points: Model-based prediction identified ophthalmopathy a median 6.5 months prior to its onset.

As regards this clonotype: What it binds is not known.

Amplification of TCR beta CDR3 regions used RNA as the template. First-round RT-PCR with HTBI primers amplified the TCR CDR3 region. A single record per CDR3 protein comes from TCRdb applying MiXCR to the multiplex PCR reads. This repertoire shows 400,000 to 550,000 distinct CDR3 sequences, about 24% found once; its top ten account for about 11%. The TCR comes from a young woman with Graves' ophthalmopathy. Material: blood.

CDR3 nucleotides: TGTGCCAGCAGCCGGACAGGTCCTAACGAGCAGTACTTC. Translation: CASSRTGPNEQYF. The chain uses TRBV3-1 and TRBJ2-7; TRBD1 matches 7 bases. The CDR3 spans 13 residues. Germline V CDR1 and CDR2: LGHDT, YNNKEL (reference sequence). Trimming took 4 bases from V and 5 from J; bases not matched to a gene: 5.